A selection of T cell receptor beta chains follows, all from one sample in a study of T cells in Graves' hyperthyroidism and ophthalmopathy. TCRdb ran MiXCR on the multiplex PCR reads and lists one entry per CDR3 protein. The profile covers more than 650,000 distinct CDR3 sequences, with 12% to 15% appearing a single time and 10% taken by the ten largest. Sequenced material: blood. These receptors were collected from a woman under 30 with Graves' hyperthyroidism. Both conserved end residues are part of each CDR3. A D gene is named only where the DNA matches it firmly. Not all rows give a size; the values are once, few, many and, for expanded clones, a class.

clone_size: few; v_call: TRBV10-2; j_call: TRBJ1-2; d_call: NA; cdr3_aa: CASSEGWGIYGYTF; cdr3_nt: TGCGCCAGCAGTGAAGGTTGGGGGATCTATGGCTACACCTTC
clone_size: many; v_call: TRBV7-9; j_call: TRBJ2-7; d_call: NA; cdr3_aa: CASSFPDPGIYEQYF; cdr3_nt: TGTGCCAGCAGCTTTCCCGACCCGGGGATCTACGAGCAGTACTTC
clone_size: many; v_call: TRBV11-2; j_call: TRBJ2-7; d_call: TRBD1; cdr3_aa: CASSPQGAISYEQYF; cdr3_nt: TGTGCCAGCAGTCCACAGGGGGCGATCTCCTACGAGCAGTACTTC
clone_size: many; v_call: TRBV18; j_call: TRBJ2-7; d_call: NA; cdr3_aa: CASSQPKDRYYEQYF; cdr3_nt: TGTGCCAGCTCACAACCGAAGGACCGCTACTACGAGCAGTACTTC
clone_size: many; v_call: TRBV28; j_call: TRBJ1-3; d_call: NA; cdr3_aa: CASSVITGSSGNTIYF; cdr3_nt: TGTGCCAGCAGTGTAATTACAGGGAGCTCTGGAAACACCATATATTTT
clone_size: few; v_call: TRBV29-1; j_call: TRBJ2-5; d_call: NA; cdr3_aa: CSVAGADETQYF; cdr3_nt: TGCAGCGTTGCGGGGGCGGACGAGACCCAGTACTTC
clone_size: NA; v_call: TRBV2; j_call: TRBJ2-1; d_call: NA; cdr3_aa: CASSGTEKVPRREQFF; cdr3_nt: TGTGCCAGCAGTGGGACAGAAAAGGTCCCACGACGAGAGCAGTTCTTC
clone_size: few; v_call: TRBV3-1; j_call: TRBJ2-7; d_call: NA; cdr3_aa: CASSQDLLGLSYEQYF; cdr3_nt: TGTGCCAGCAGCCAAGATCTATTAGGGCTCTCCTACGAGCAGTACTTC
clone_size: NA; v_call: TRBV2; j_call: TRBJ1-2; d_call: NA; cdr3_aa: CASSRGGGPYGYTF; cdr3_nt: TGTGCCAGCAGCCGAGGCGGGGGACCCTATGGCTACACCTTC
clone_size: NA; v_call: TRBV12-3/TRBV12-4; j_call: TRBJ1-5; d_call: NA; cdr3_aa: CASSFDSYQPQHF; cdr3_nt: TGTGCCAGCAGTTTCGACAGTTATCAGCCCCAGCATTTT
clone_size: few; v_call: TRBV11-2; j_call: TRBJ2-2; d_call: TRBD2; cdr3_aa: CAQRLAGSTGELFF; cdr3_nt: TGTGCCCAAAGACTAGCGGGAAGCACCGGGGAGCTGTTTTTT
clone_size: many; v_call: TRBV13; j_call: TRBJ2-7; d_call: TRBD2; cdr3_aa: CASSPSAGVREQYF; cdr3_nt: TGTGCCAGCAGCCCCTCTGCGGGAGTACGCGAGCAGTACTTC
clone_size: few; v_call: TRBV5-1; j_call: TRBJ1-5; d_call: TRBD1; cdr3_aa: CASSLESGGGQPQHF; cdr3_nt: TGCGCCAGCAGCTTGGAATCAGGGGGCGGTCAGCCCCAGCATTTT
clone_size: NA; v_call: TRBV10-3; j_call: TRBJ2-7; d_call: NA; cdr3_aa: CAIRTMEYEQYF; cdr3_nt: TGTGCCATCAGGACGATGGAGTACGAGCAGTACTTC
clone_size: many; v_call: TRBV5-1; j_call: TRBJ2-3; d_call: NA; cdr3_aa: CASSFDTAADTQYF; cdr3_nt: TGCGCCAGCAGCTTTGACACGGCTGCTGATACGCAGTATTTT
clone_size: few; v_call: TRBV5-1; j_call: TRBJ1-2; d_call: NA; cdr3_aa: CASSLAGNGYTF; cdr3_nt: TGCGCCAGCAGCCTGGCAGGGAATGGCTACACCTTC
clone_size: many; v_call: TRBV12-3/TRBV12-4; j_call: TRBJ2-3; d_call: NA; cdr3_aa: CASSFYHTDTQYF; cdr3_nt: TGTGCCAGCAGTTTTTATCACACAGATACGCAGTATTTT
clone_size: many; v_call: TRBV30; j_call: TRBJ2-7; d_call: NA; cdr3_aa: CAWSPIKGYEQYF; cdr3_nt: TGTGCCTGGAGCCCCATCAAGGGCTACGAGCAGTACTTC
clone_size: many; v_call: TRBV2; j_call: TRBJ2-1; d_call: NA; cdr3_aa: CASSARRNSYNEQFF; cdr3_nt: TGTGCCAGCAGTGCCCGTAGAAACTCCTACAATGAGCAGTTCTTC
clone_size: NA; v_call: TRBV20-1; j_call: TRBJ2-7; d_call: NA; cdr3_aa: CSADPGTSLYEQYF; cdr3_nt: TGCAGTGCCGATCCCGGGACAAGCCTTTACGAGCAGTACTTC
clone_size: NA; v_call: TRBV5-1; j_call: TRBJ2-4; d_call: NA; cdr3_aa: CASSDDRTKNIQYF; cdr3_nt: TGCGCCAGCAGTGATGACAGAACCAAAAACATTCAGTACTTC
clone_size: many; v_call: TRBV7-9; j_call: TRBJ2-5; d_call: NA; cdr3_aa: CASSLGARGWWQETQYF; cdr3_nt: TGTGCCAGCAGCTTAGGGGCCAGGGGATGGTGGCAAGAGACCCAGTACTTC
clone_size: few; v_call: TRBV24-1; j_call: TRBJ2-1; d_call: NA; cdr3_aa: CATSDSPDNEQFF; cdr3_nt: TGTGCCACCAGTGATTCCCCCGACAATGAGCAGTTCTTC
clone_size: NA; v_call: TRBV2; j_call: TRBJ1-2; d_call: NA; cdr3_aa: CASSVRGLGYTF; cdr3_nt: TGTGCCAGCAGTGTCAGGGGCCTAGGCTACACCTTC
clone_size: many; v_call: TRBV11-2; j_call: TRBJ2-7; d_call: TRBD1; cdr3_aa: CASSLGGQGHEQYF; cdr3_nt: TGTGCCAGCAGCTTAGGGGGACAGGGCCACGAGCAGTACTTC
clone_size: few; v_call: TRBV30; j_call: TRBJ2-7; d_call: NA; cdr3_aa: CAWSGPAYEQYF; cdr3_nt: TGTGCCTGGAGTGGCCCGGCCTACGAGCAGTACTTC
clone_size: many; v_call: TRBV2; j_call: TRBJ2-1; d_call: TRBD2; cdr3_aa: CASRETGGSGYNEQFF; cdr3_nt: TGTGCCAGCCGAGAAACCGGCGGGAGCGGGTACAATGAGCAGTTCTTC
clone_size: many; v_call: TRBV18; j_call: TRBJ2-7; d_call: TRBD2; cdr3_aa: CASSPPIGTSYEQYF; cdr3_nt: TGTGCCAGCTCACCACCGATCGGGACTAGCTACGAGCAGTACTTC
clone_size: many; v_call: TRBV7-9; j_call: TRBJ2-5; d_call: TRBD2; cdr3_aa: CASSLTTSGTETQYF; cdr3_nt: TGTGCCAGCAGCTTAACGACTAGCGGGACGGAGACCCAGTACTTC
clone_size: NA; v_call: TRBV6-2/TRBV6-3; j_call: TRBJ2-7; d_call: NA; cdr3_aa: CASSYLSGEQYF; cdr3_nt: TGTGCCAGCAGTTACCTATCGGGCGAGCAGTACTTC
clone_size: many; v_call: TRBV4-1; j_call: TRBJ1-1; d_call: NA; cdr3_aa: CASSQGDWNTEAFF; cdr3_nt: TGCGCCAGCAGCCAAGGGGATTGGAACACTGAAGCTTTCTTT
clone_size: few; v_call: TRBV7-9; j_call: TRBJ2-7; d_call: TRBD2; cdr3_aa: CASSSSSGAGEQYF; cdr3_nt: TGTGCCAGCAGCTCCAGTAGCGGGGCGGGGGAGCAGTACTTC
clone_size: many; v_call: TRBV12-3/TRBV12-4; j_call: TRBJ1-5; d_call: NA; cdr3_aa: CASSLAGTPYQPQHF; cdr3_nt: TGTGCCAGCAGTCTCGCCGGGACACCTTATCAGCCCCAGCATTTT
clone_size: few; v_call: TRBV29-1; j_call: TRBJ2-7; d_call: NA; cdr3_aa: CSVLSAGSSKGLEQYF; cdr3_nt: TGCAGCGTTTTGTCCGCTGGCTCTAGCAAAGGTCTCGAGCAGTACTTC
clone_size: once; v_call: TRBV5-1; j_call: TRBJ2-7; d_call: NA; cdr3_aa: CASRSGTDTYEQYF; cdr3_nt: TGCGCCAGCAGGTCCGGGACGGATACCTACGAGCAGTACTTC
clone_size: many; v_call: TRBV28; j_call: TRBJ2-7; d_call: NA; cdr3_aa: CASSSGSGAYSYEQYF; cdr3_nt: TGTGCCAGCAGTTCTGGGTCCGGGGCCTATTCCTACGAGCAGTACTTC
clone_size: many; v_call: TRBV28; j_call: TRBJ1-1; d_call: NA; cdr3_aa: CASSFIQGRAEAFF; cdr3_nt: TGTGCCAGCAGTTTTATCCAGGGGAGGGCTGAAGCTTTCTTT
clone_size: NA; v_call: TRBV15; j_call: TRBJ2-7; d_call: NA; cdr3_aa: CATSFSREYEQYF; cdr3_nt: TGTGCCACCAGCTTTTCCAGAGAGTACGAGCAGTACTTC
clone_size: NA; v_call: TRBV20-1; j_call: TRBJ2-1; d_call: NA; cdr3_aa: CSAEKIANEQFF; cdr3_nt: TGCAGTGCCGAAAAGATAGCCAATGAGCAGTTCTTC
clone_size: NA; v_call: TRBV19; j_call: TRBJ2-2; d_call: TRBD2; cdr3_aa: CASSFLTSGAGELFF; cdr3_nt: TGTGCCAGTAGTTTCCTTACTAGCGGTGCCGGGGAGCTGTTTTTT
clone_size: few; v_call: TRBV14; j_call: TRBJ1-4; d_call: NA; cdr3_aa: CASSQERTLTTNEKLFF; cdr3_nt: TGTGCCAGCAGCCAAGAACGAACCCTTACAACTAATGAAAAACTGTTTTTT